This T cell receptor (beta chain) was retrieved from a study of early T cells in non-severe SARS-CoV-2 infection. Across the whole study: Sequencing targeted bulk RNA from unsorted whole blood, leaving chains unpaired.

Between the trimmed V and J ends, which lost 2 bases and 7 bases, there was a span of 13 bases. The CDR3 extends over 14 amino acids. The germline V gene encodes CDR1 SGDLS and CDR2 YYNGEE. Individual cDNA molecules each received unique molecular identifiers attached to them. TCRdb passed the 5' RACE reads through MiXCR, listing each CDR3 protein once. The profile shows some 40,000 distinct CDR3 sequences, approximately 6% of them singletons. The material sequenced was whole blood, taken at baseline. This clonotype originated in an adult who was a healthcare worker with PCR-confirmed SARS-CoV-2 infection or an uninfected control (not recorded which). The chain joins TRBV9 to TRBJ2-1; D tentatively reads TRBD1 or TRBD2 (5 bases each). CDR3 loop: CASSVTTWGNEQFF. DNA for the CDR3: TGTGCCAGCAGCGTGACTACCTGGGGGAATGAGCAGTTCTTC.